This T cell receptor beta chain originates from a study of cytomegalovirus exposure and HLA in healthy donors. Across the whole study: A subsequent analysis stated that the 100 to 150 validation repertoires were run on the same platform as the approximately 610 first-cohort repertoires.

Germline CDR1 and CDR2: SGDLS and YYNGEE. This CDR3 comprises 17 residues. Trimming cost V 4 bases and J 2 bases; bases outside gene matches: 11. Sequencing used immunoSEQ multiplex PCR; TCRdb keeps in-frame clones, though not all of them. The profile shows about 330,000 clones, 70% to 90% of them singletons. Findings and caveats of the study: The listing of 150 to 200 TCR beta chains classed them as cytomegalovirus-associated. Three CMV-associated chains proved CMV antigen-specific in vitro.

A word on this clone: Its antigen is as yet unknown.

This chain links TRBV9 with TRBJ1-3; 8 bases match TRBD1. Sample: PBMCs. The clonotype comes from a woman aged 18-29 years in good health and CMV-seronegative. CDR3: CASSPQTGEIPGNTIYF. CDR3 DNA sequence: TGTGCCAGCAGCCCTCAGACAGGGGAGATTCCTGGAAACACCATATATTTT.